A selection of T cell receptor beta chains follows, all from one sample in a study of cytomegalovirus exposure and HLA in healthy donors. The protocol was immunoSEQ multiplex PCR, while the TCRdb copy is restricted to in-frame clones and leaves out a portion. The sample shows around 110,000 clones, over 60% of them seen only once. The sample comprised PBMCs. These receptors all come from a male donor in good health and CMV-seronegative. Both conserved end residues are part of each CDR3. The order of the fields is clone size, D gene, J gene, V gene, CDR3 protein, CDR3 DNA. D genes are given only for firm matches. Size is omitted from some rows. Given values are once, few, many or a class for expanded clones.

abundance: once
d_gene: NA
j_gene: TRBJ1-1
v_gene: TRBV14
CDR3aa: CASSQDFTGMNTEAFF
CDR3nt: TGTGCCAGCAGCCAAGATTTCACAGGGATGAACACTGAAGCTTTCTTT

abundance: NA
d_gene: TRBD1
j_gene: TRBJ2-2
v_gene: TRBV28
CDR3aa: CASSLTGTGSFPGELFF
CDR3nt: TGTGCCAGCAGTTTAACCGGGACAGGGTCTTTCCCCGGGGAGCTGTTTTTT

abundance: few
d_gene: TRBD1
j_gene: TRBJ1-2
v_gene: TRBV19
CDR3aa: CASRVTGGIYGYTF
CDR3nt: TGTGCCAGTAGGGTGACAGGGGGCATCTATGGCTACACCTTC

abundance: once
d_gene: TRBD1
j_gene: TRBJ1-2
v_gene: TRBV11-2
CDR3aa: CASSLGGAGGIGFWGYTF
CDR3nt: TGTGCCAGCAGCTTAGGCGGAGCAGGGGGCATTGGTTTTTGGGGCTACACCTTC

abundance: NA
d_gene: TRBD1
j_gene: TRBJ2-2
v_gene: TRBV6-1
CDR3aa: CASSGLGGARTGELFF
CDR3nt: TGTGCCAGCAGTGGATTAGGGGGCGCAAGGACCGGGGAGCTGTTTTTT

abundance: NA
d_gene: TRBD1
j_gene: TRBJ2-6
v_gene: TRBV28
CDR3aa: CASSGRQGEGPGANVLTF
CDR3nt: TGTGCCAGCAGTGGCAGACAGGGTGAGGGCCCTGGGGCCAACGTCCTGACTTTC

abundance: few
d_gene: NA
j_gene: TRBJ1-1
v_gene: TRBV14
CDR3aa: CASSSQPGAKAFF
CDR3nt: TGTGCCAGCAGCTCCCAGCCTGGAGCTAAAGCTTTCTTT

abundance: NA
d_gene: TRBD2
j_gene: TRBJ2-2
v_gene: TRBV9
CDR3aa: CASSIGLAGVTGELFF
CDR3nt: TGTGCCAGCAGCATAGGTCTGGCGGGAGTCACCGGGGAGCTGTTTTTT

abundance: NA
d_gene: NA
j_gene: TRBJ2-1
v_gene: TRBV19
CDR3aa: CASSPSSYNEQFF
CDR3nt: TGTGCCAGTAGTCCGAGCTCCTACAATGAGCAGTTCTTC

abundance: NA
d_gene: TRBD1
j_gene: TRBJ1-3
v_gene: TRBV5-1
CDR3aa: CASSPGPGQGSGNTIYF
CDR3nt: TGCGCCAGCAGCCCGGGCCCGGGACAGGGGTCTGGAAACACCATATATTTT

abundance: NA
d_gene: NA
j_gene: TRBJ1-5
v_gene: TRBV6-1
CDR3aa: CASSDRVRGQPQHF
CDR3nt: TGTGCCAGCAGTGACAGGGTAAGGGGTCAGCCCCAGCATTTT

abundance: NA
d_gene: NA
j_gene: TRBJ1-4
v_gene: TRBV5-1
CDR3aa: CASSLGIATNEKLFF
CDR3nt: TGCGCCAGCAGCCTCGGTATTGCAACTAATGAAAAACTGTTTTTT

abundance: NA
d_gene: NA
j_gene: TRBJ2-1
v_gene: TRBV12-5
CDR3aa: CASGLEDNEQFF
CDR3nt: TGTGCTAGTGGTCTTGAGGACAATGAGCAGTTCTTC

abundance: NA
d_gene: TRBD1
j_gene: TRBJ1-1
v_gene: TRBV2
CDR3aa: CASQETGTGGTEAFF
CDR3nt: TGTGCCAGTCAAGAAACCGGGACAGGGGGCACTGAAGCTTTCTTT

abundance: NA
d_gene: TRBD2
j_gene: TRBJ2-7
v_gene: TRBV10-3
CDR3aa: CAISESTSGSAEQYF
CDR3nt: TGTGCCATCAGTGAGTCGACTAGCGGGTCTGCCGAGCAGTACTTC

abundance: NA
d_gene: TRBD2
j_gene: TRBJ2-5
v_gene: TRBV7-2
CDR3aa: CASSLGRGRLETQYF
CDR3nt: TGTGCCAGCAGCTTAGGTCGCGGGAGGTTAGAGACCCAGTACTTC

abundance: few
d_gene: TRBD1
j_gene: TRBJ2-2
v_gene: TRBV7-9
CDR3aa: CASSPPGQGVTGELFF
CDR3nt: TGTGCCAGCAGCCCTCCGGGACAGGGGGTTACCGGGGAGCTGTTTTTT

abundance: NA
d_gene: TRBD2
j_gene: TRBJ2-7
v_gene: TRBV19
CDR3aa: CASSIASGRAYEQYF
CDR3nt: TGTGCCAGTAGTATAGCTAGCGGGAGGGCCTACGAGCAGTACTTC

abundance: once
d_gene: TRBD2
j_gene: TRBJ2-3
v_gene: TRBV11-3
CDR3aa: CASSSGLAGLKSSTDTQYF
CDR3nt: TGTGCCAGCAGCTCTGGACTAGCGGGACTAAAATCTAGCACAGATACGCAGTATTTT

abundance: NA
d_gene: NA
j_gene: TRBJ2-1
v_gene: TRBV27
CDR3aa: CASRGGRTYNEQFF
CDR3nt: TGTGCCAGCAGGGGTGGCAGGACCTACAATGAGCAGTTCTTC

abundance: NA
d_gene: TRBD2
j_gene: TRBJ2-7
v_gene: TRBV6-1
CDR3aa: CASSERSLGTTSYEQYF
CDR3nt: TGTGCCAGCAGTGAAAGGTCATTGGGGACTACCTCCTACGAGCAGTACTTC

abundance: few
d_gene: TRBD1
j_gene: TRBJ2-7
v_gene: TRBV7-7
CDR3aa: CASSFRAGGLYEQYF
CDR3nt: TGTGCCAGCAGTTTTAGGGCAGGGGGCCTCTACGAGCAGTACTTC

abundance: NA
d_gene: NA
j_gene: TRBJ2-7
v_gene: TRBV6-5
CDR3aa: CASSYSGVHEQYF
CDR3nt: TGTGCCAGCAGTTACTCAGGAGTCCACGAGCAGTACTTC

abundance: NA
d_gene: TRBD1
j_gene: TRBJ2-5
v_gene: TRBV6-5
CDR3aa: CASSNRQGETQYF
CDR3nt: TGTGCCAGCAGCAACCGACAGGGGGAGACCCAGTACTTC

abundance: NA
d_gene: NA
j_gene: TRBJ1-2
v_gene: TRBV4-1
CDR3aa: CASSHLNSGHYGYTF
CDR3nt: TGCGCCAGCAGCCACCTAAACTCAGGGCACTATGGCTACACCTTC

abundance: once
d_gene: TRBD1
j_gene: TRBJ1-6
v_gene: TRBV7-6
CDR3aa: CASRNRQGNSYNSPLHF
CDR3nt: TGTGCCAGCAGAAACCGACAGGGGAACTCCTATAATTCACCCCTCCACTTT

abundance: NA
d_gene: TRBD1
j_gene: TRBJ1-5
v_gene: TRBV10-3
CDR3aa: CAISPTGEVQPQHF
CDR3nt: TGTGCCATCAGTCCGACAGGGGAGGTTCAGCCCCAGCATTTT

abundance: NA
d_gene: TRBD1
j_gene: TRBJ2-7
v_gene: TRBV4-1
CDR3aa: CASSQVMRTGDVGLNEQYF
CDR3nt: TGCGCCAGCAGCCAAGTTATGCGGACAGGGGACGTCGGGCTGAACGAGCAGTACTTC

abundance: NA
d_gene: TRBD2
j_gene: TRBJ2-7
v_gene: TRBV28
CDR3aa: CASSLQRGGSDEQYF
CDR3nt: TGTGCCAGCAGTTTACAACGCGGCGGGAGCGACGAGCAGTACTTC

abundance: NA
d_gene: TRBD1
j_gene: TRBJ1-2
v_gene: TRBV5-1
CDR3aa: CASSPGGQGRGYTF
CDR3nt: TGCGCCAGCAGCCCGGGGGGACAGGGAAGGGGCTACACCTTC

abundance: few
d_gene: NA
j_gene: TRBJ1-2
v_gene: TRBV7-9
CDR3aa: CASSLVSVYGYTF
CDR3nt: TGTGCCAGCAGCTTGGTGTCAGTCTATGGCTACACCTTC

abundance: NA
d_gene: NA
j_gene: TRBJ2-5
v_gene: TRBV7-9
CDR3aa: CASSSGGGETQYF
CDR3nt: TGTGCCAGCAGCTCGGGGGGCGGGGAGACCCAGTACTTC

abundance: few
d_gene: NA
j_gene: TRBJ2-7
v_gene: TRBV5-6
CDR3aa: CASSLDWTDSYEQYF
CDR3nt: TGTGCCAGCAGCTTGGACTGGACAGACTCCTACGAGCAGTACTTC

abundance: NA
d_gene: NA
j_gene: TRBJ2-7
v_gene: TRBV5-1
CDR3aa: CASSTNFHEQYF
CDR3nt: TGCGCCAGCAGCACTAATTTCCACGAGCAGTACTTC

abundance: NA
d_gene: TRBD2
j_gene: TRBJ2-4
v_gene: TRBV6-1
CDR3aa: CASSEGGEGPKNIQYF
CDR3nt: TGTGCCAGCAGTGAAGGCGGGGAGGGTCCGAAAAACATTCAGTACTTC

abundance: NA
d_gene: TRBD2
j_gene: TRBJ2-7
v_gene: TRBV2
CDR3aa: CASKASGIAYEQYF
CDR3nt: TGTGCCAGCAAGGCTAGCGGGATTGCCTACGAGCAGTACTTC

abundance: few
d_gene: NA
j_gene: TRBJ1-2
v_gene: TRBV4-2
CDR3aa: CASSREVEFYGYTF
CDR3nt: TGTGCCAGCAGCCGCGAGGTGGAGTTCTATGGCTACACCTTC

abundance: NA
d_gene: NA
j_gene: TRBJ2-7
v_gene: TRBV10-1
CDR3aa: CASSEGRGDPYEQYF
CDR3nt: TGCGCCAGCAGTGAAGGCAGGGGGGACCCCTACGAGCAGTACTTC

abundance: NA
d_gene: TRBD1
j_gene: TRBJ1-1
v_gene: TRBV10-2
CDR3aa: CASSGDRGLGNTEAFF
CDR3nt: TGCGCCAGCAGTGGGGACAGGGGGCTTGGGAACACTGAAGCTTTCTTT

abundance: NA
d_gene: TRBD2
j_gene: TRBJ2-3
v_gene: TRBV2
CDR3aa: CARRRAGGSHTDTQYF
CDR3nt: TGTGCCCGGAGACGGGCGGGAGGGTCCCACACAGATACGCAGTATTTT

abundance: NA
d_gene: NA
j_gene: TRBJ2-1
v_gene: TRBV27
CDR3aa: CASSLLAGSSYNEQFF
CDR3nt: TGTGCCAGCAGTTTATTGGCGGGGAGCTCCTACAATGAGCAGTTCTTC

abundance: NA
d_gene: NA
j_gene: TRBJ2-1
v_gene: TRBV27
CDR3aa: CASSLRQSSYNEQFF
CDR3nt: TGTGCCAGCAGTTTAAGACAAAGCTCCTACAATGAGCAGTTCTTC

abundance: NA
d_gene: NA
j_gene: TRBJ1-2
v_gene: TRBV10-3
CDR3aa: CAISESAGARYGYTF
CDR3nt: TGTGCCATCAGTGAGTCTGCAGGGGCCCGCTATGGCTACACCTTC

abundance: NA
d_gene: NA
j_gene: TRBJ1-1
v_gene: TRBV2
CDR3aa: CASSGQKAFF
CDR3nt: TGTGCCAGCAGTGGGCAGAAAGCTTTCTTT

abundance: NA
d_gene: NA
j_gene: TRBJ2-7
v_gene: TRBV7-2
CDR3aa: CASSLSGTNFYEQYF
CDR3nt: TGTGCCAGCAGCTTATCTGGGACAAACTTCTACGAGCAGTACTTC

abundance: NA
d_gene: NA
j_gene: TRBJ2-5
v_gene: TRBV5-1
CDR3aa: CASSLGGQETQYF
CDR3nt: TGCGCCAGCAGCTTGGGAGGGCAGGAGACCCAGTACTTC

abundance: NA
d_gene: TRBD1
j_gene: TRBJ2-7
v_gene: TRBV5-1
CDR3aa: CASSLASGTGIYEQYF
CDR3nt: TGCGCCAGCAGCTTGGCATCAGGGACAGGGATCTACGAGCAGTACTTC

abundance: NA
d_gene: TRBD1
j_gene: TRBJ1-1
v_gene: TRBV19
CDR3aa: CASSIEGTGTPEAFF
CDR3nt: TGTGCCAGTAGTATAGAGGGGACAGGGACTCCTGAAGCTTTCTTT

abundance: NA
d_gene: TRBD1
j_gene: TRBJ1-5
v_gene: TRBV9
CDR3aa: CASGQGPNQPQHF
CDR3nt: TGTGCCAGCGGACAGGGACCGAATCAGCCCCAGCATTTT

abundance: NA
d_gene: TRBD2
j_gene: TRBJ2-1
v_gene: TRBV13
CDR3aa: CASRIAGSSYNEQFF
CDR3nt: TGTGCCAGCAGGATAGCGGGGAGCTCCTACAATGAGCAGTTCTTC

abundance: once
d_gene: TRBD2
j_gene: TRBJ2-7
v_gene: TRBV15
CDR3aa: CATSGGEGAGVYEQYF
CDR3nt: TGTGCCACCAGCGGGGGGGAGGGAGCGGGAGTTTACGAGCAGTACTTC

abundance: NA
d_gene: NA
j_gene: TRBJ1-5
v_gene: TRBV19
CDR3aa: CASSISQTTNQPQHF
CDR3nt: TGTGCCAGTAGTATCAGTCAGACTACCAATCAGCCCCAGCATTTT

abundance: NA
d_gene: TRBD1
j_gene: TRBJ2-5
v_gene: TRBV10-1
CDR3aa: CASAPATGGRETQYF
CDR3nt: TGCGCCAGCGCTCCAGCGACAGGGGGTCGGGAGACCCAGTACTTC

abundance: NA
d_gene: TRBD1
j_gene: TRBJ2-7
v_gene: TRBV2
CDR3aa: CASSGDSSYEQYF
CDR3nt: TGTGCCAGCAGCGGGGACAGCTCCTACGAGCAGTACTTC